Shown below are 27 T cell receptor beta chains from a single sample sequenced in a study of T cells after yellow fever vaccination (dated by TCRdb to about 2019). Libraries were built with 5' RACE. Data came from an Illumina HiSeq 2500. TCRdb trimmed public reads at Q25 via fastp, called clones via MiXCR and kept in-frame beta chains. Each entry is one CDR3 protein sequence, shown with its most common DNA and genes. In this sample the table shows 500,000 to 650,000 distinct CDR3 sequences, 9% to 15% of which occur a single time. About 15% of the sample is held by the ten biggest clonotypes. The sample's treatment or condition label is to be understood as: live attenuated yellow fever vaccine strain. The specimen was PBMCs, collected on the day of the yellow fever booster vaccination. The source of these receptors is a man between 25 and 39 years old who received the YFV17D yellow fever vaccine.

This chain uses TRBV25-1 with TRBJ1-1; a possible D gene is TRBD1 (5 bases). The CDR3 covers 15 residues. Germline assignment: CDR1 MGHDK and CDR2 SYGVNS. V lost 1 base, J lost 1 base, and 10 bases lay in between. The CDR3 DNA reads as TGTGCCAGCAGTGAATGGTCAGGGCCGAACACTGAAGCTTTCTTT. The encoded protein is CASSEWSGPNTEAFF.

This clonotype came up many times. The chain combines TRBV7-2 with TRBJ2-5; TRBD2 aligns across 9 bases. The length of the CDR3 is 15 residues. CDR1 and CDR2 from the germline V gene are SGHTA and FQGNSA. Trimming cost V 5 bases and J 5 bases; bases outside gene matches: 9. The CDR3 loop is CASSKPGLATETQYF. CDR3 nucleotide sequence: TGTGCCAGCAGCAAACCGGGACTAGCAACGGAGACCCAGTACTTC. The entire variable domain, with the rest obtained from reference TRBV7-2 and TRBJ2-5, is as follows: GAGVSQSPSNKVTEKGKDVELRCDPISGHTALYWYRQSLGQGLEFLIYFQGNSAPDKSGLPSDRFSAERTGGSVSTLTIQRTQQEDSAVYLCASSKPGLATETQYFGPGTRLLVL.

Only a few counts were recorded for this clonotype. The J gene is TRBJ1-1, the V gene TRBV7-2, with a possible D match to TRBD1 (5 bases). The V gene lost 6 bases and the J gene lost 2 bases, with 10 bases spanning the gap. CDR1 is SGHTA, CDR2 FQGNSA, per germline. The CDR3 is 13 amino acids. CDR3 region: CASSHTGNTEAFF. The CDR3 bases are TGTGCCAGCAGTCACACAGGTAACACTGAAGCTTTCTTT.

This clonotype was seen a few times. The V call is TRBV29-1, the J call TRBJ2-1, with TRBD1 as a possible D gene (5 bases). V was cut by 2 bases and J by 0 bases, with 14 bases left in between. Germline V gene data show CDR1 as SQVTM and CDR2 as ANQGSEA. The CDR3 consists of 16 residues. The CDR3 region is CSVESGNPSSYNEQFF. CDR3 sequence (DNA): TGCAGCGTTGAATCAGGGAACCCTAGCTCCTACAATGAGCAGTTCTTC.

This clonotype was counted at least ten times. The V gene is TRBV5-1, the J gene TRBJ2-7; D may be TRBD1 (5 bases). Trimming left V 4 bases short and J 3 bases short, with 8 bases between. Germline assignment: CDR1 SGHRS and CDR2 YFSETQ. This CDR3 contains 12 residues. CDR3 coding DNA: TGCGCCAGCAGCCCGGACAACTACGAGCAGTACTTC. It specifies CASSPDNYEQYF.

This clonotype was seen a handful of times. The chain uses TRBV27 and TRBJ1-1, with 8 positions matching TRBD1. This CDR3 spans 16 amino acids. Trimming took 2 bases from V and 1 from J; bases not matched to a gene: 6. Germline V gene sequence: CDR1 MNHEY, CDR2 SMNVEV (reference sequence). CDR3 protein: CASSLRTGMGNTEAFF. The CDR3 coding sequence is TGTGCCAGCAGTTTACGGACAGGGATGGGGAACACTGAAGCTTTCTTT.

This clonotype was observed a few times. The J gene is TRBJ2-1, the V gene TRBV2, with D unclear. V gave up 7 bases and J gave up 2 bases, with 9 bases separating them. The length of the CDR3 is 13 residues. CDR1 and CDR2 from the germline V gene are SNHLY and FYNNEI. As DNA, the CDR3 is TGTGCCAGCACCGAAGGGCCCTACAATGAGCAGTTCTTC. Encoded protein: CASTEGPYNEQFF. The variable domain in full, completed from reference TRBV2 and TRBJ2-1, reads EPEVTQTPSHQVTQMGQEVILRCVPISNHLYFYWYRQILGQKVEFLVSFYNNEISEKSEIFDDQFSVERPDGSNFTLKIRSTKLEDSAMYFCASTEGPYNEQFFGPGTRLTVL.

This clonotype has a handful of counts. The rearrangement links TRBV7-3 to TRBJ2-2, with TRBD2 matching 11 bases. The V and J ends lost 5 bases and 4 bases, in that order; junction bases with no gene match: 6. CDR3 size: 16 residues. Germline V gene data show CDR1 as SGHTA and CDR2 as FQGTGA. Written as DNA, the CDR3 is TGTGCCAGCAGCAAGACTAGCGGGAAGAGCACCGGGGAGCTGTTTTTT. Residues: CASSKTSGKSTGELFF.

CDR3 sequence: CASSYAGLDYNEQFF. Here the CDR3 DNA reads TGTGCCAGCAGTTACGCGGGACTAGATTACAATGAGCAGTTCTTC. The V and J genes are TRBV6-5 and TRBJ2-1; 8 bases match TRBD2. Losses at the gene ends were 2 bases for V and 4 bases for J; bases not matched to a gene: 4. CDR3 size: 15 residues. Per the germline V gene, CDR1 is MNHEY and CDR2 is SVGAGI.

A few counts support this clonotype. V usage is TRBV6-1 and J usage is TRBJ2-2; D gene uncertain. The V gene's germline CDR1 is MNHNS and CDR2 SASEGT. The V and J ends lost 6 bases and 0 bases respectively, with 14 bases between them. This CDR3 is built from 16 residues. Written as DNA, the CDR3 is TGTGCCAGCAGGCCTTCCCGTTCTGCGAACACCGGGGAGCTGTTTTTT. It translates to CASRPSRSANTGELFF.

The rearrangement uses TRBV4-3 and TRBJ2-7, with 7 bases that match TRBD2. Germline V gene data show CDR1 as LGHNA and CDR2 as YSLEER. V was clipped by 2 bases and J by 4 bases; unmatched bases: 14. This CDR3 has 17 residues. The CDR3 DNA follows: TGCGCCAGCAGCCAACAAGTTGGGGAGGGGCTTTCTTACGAGCAGTACTTC. Encoded protein: CASSQQVGEGLSYEQYF.

The chain has TRBV18 and TRBJ2-7; possible D gene TRBD1, 6 bases. This CDR3 spans 15 amino acids. Between the trimmed V and J ends, which lost 6 bases and 7 bases, there was a span of 22 bases. CDR1 and CDR2 from the germline V gene are KGHSH and LQKENI. CDR3 region: CASSPGWDGQQEQYF. The CDR3, as DNA: TGTGCCAGCTCTCCAGGGTGGGACGGACAGCAAGAGCAGTACTTC.

This clonotype came up a few times. The genes are TRBV2 and TRBJ2-3, with TRBD2 matching over 10 bases. Germline assignment: CDR1 SNHLY and CDR2 FYNNEI. The CDR3 covers 14 residues. Written as DNA, the CDR3 is TGTGCAGACCAGACTAGCGGGAGCACAGATACGCAGTATTTT. It translates to CADQTSGSTDTQYF.

This clonotype was counted between two and nine times. The chain uses TRBV3-1 and TRBJ2-1, with D perhaps matching TRBD2 (6 bases). Germline CDR1 and CDR2: LGHDT and YNNKEL (reference sequence). This CDR3 is 14 amino acids long. Trimming left V 1 base short and J 8 bases short, with 12 bases between. The CDR3 DNA reads as TGTGCCAGCAGCCAAGTTTCGGGGGTCGATGAGCAGTTCTTC. Translating it yields CASSQVSGVDEQFF.

In its sample, this clonotype was seen a few times. The CDR3 bases are TGTGCCAGCAGCTTAGGGACAGGGGGCTATGGCTACACCTTC. This sequence encodes CASSLGTGGYGYTF. This chain uses TRBV11-2 with TRBJ1-2, with TRBD1 matching 10 bases. Germline CDR1 SGHAT, CDR2 FQNNGV. With 1 base clipped from V and 4 bases from J, the junction kept 0 bases outside the gene matches. CDR3 size: 14 residues.

This sequence joins TRBV9 and TRBJ2-1, with TRBD2 as a possible D gene (5 bases). The CDR3 is 14 residues long. Trimming cost V 3 bases and J 9 bases, with 16 bases left between them. The germline gives CDR1 SGDLS, CDR2 YYNGEE. The CDR3 region has the DNA TGTGCCAGCAGCGCCCAGCGGCTTGGGGTTGAGCAGTTCTTC. Translating gives CASSAQRLGVEQFF.

This clonotype was found many times. This sequence joins TRBV7-3 and TRBJ2-2; TRBD2 might be the D (6 bases). V lost 3 bases and J lost 4, with 9 bases in between. The CDR3 has 14 amino acids. The V gene's germline CDR1 is SGHTA and CDR2 FQGTGA. CDR3: CASSFSGTTGELFF. In nucleotides, the CDR3 is TGTGCCAGCAGCTTTAGCGGTACCACCGGGGAGCTGTTTTTT. Using reference TRBV7-3 and TRBJ2-2 for the parts outside the CDR3, the full variable domain is GAGVSQTPSNKVTEKGKYVELRCDPISGHTALYWYRQSLGQGPEFLIYFQGTGAADDSGLPNDRFFAVRPEGSVSTLKIQRTERGDSAVYLCASSFSGTTGELFFGEGSRLTVL.

This clonotype came up a few times. The genes are TRBV28 and TRBJ2-1; weak D call: TRBD2 (6 bases). V dropped 7 bases and J dropped 0 bases, with 7 bases sitting between them. The CDR3 spans 13 residues. CDR1 is MDHEN and CDR2 is SYDVKM in the germline V gene. The CDR3 DNA sequence: TGTGCCAGCATGCGGGGCTCCTACAATGAGCAGTTCTTC. Translated: CASMRGSYNEQFF.

There are a few counts of this clonotype. V and J are TRBV6-1 and TRBJ1-6; the D is unclear. Germline V gene lookup returns CDR1 MNHNS and CDR2 SASEGT. The V gene lost 7 bases and the J gene lost 3 bases, with 10 bases spanning the gap. The CDR3 is made up of 14 amino acids. The CDR3 DNA reads as TGTGCCAGCACCAAGGGAGGCTATAATTCACCCCTCCACTTT. Protein sequence: CASTKGGYNSPLHF.

The genes are TRBV7-2 and TRBJ1-2; D gene uncertain. This CDR3 contains 11 residues. Deletions cut 5 bases from V and 8 bases from J, with 9 bases between. Per the germline V gene, CDR1 is SGHTA and CDR2 is FQGNSA. This CDR3 is CASSPVGGYTF. The CDR3 DNA is TGTGCCAGCAGCCCAGTGGGGGGCTACACCTTC. The variable domain in full, with the rest retrieved from reference TRBV7-2 and TRBJ1-2, is GAGVSQSPSNKVTEKGKDVELRCDPISGHTALYWYRQSLGQGLEFLIYFQGNSAPDKSGLPSDRFSAERTGGSVSTLTIQRTQQEDSAVYLCASSPVGGYTFGSGTRLTVV.

In its sample, this clonotype was seen many times. The chain carries TRBV19 and TRBJ2-4, with D possibly matching TRBD1 (6 bases). This CDR3 region has 15 residues. V dropped 6 bases and J dropped 8 bases, with 20 bases sitting between them. CDR1 LNHDA and CDR2 SQIVND come from the germline V gene (reference sequence). CDR3 sequence: CASSRGRTAQDIQYF. DNA for the CDR3: TGTGCCAGTAGCAGGGGACGGACAGCCCAGGACATTCAGTACTTC.

The J gene is TRBJ2-7, the V gene TRBV20-1; 9 bases align to TRBD2. This CDR3 has 16 residues. The V and J ends lost 1 base and 5 bases, in that order; junction bases with no gene match: 12. The germline V gene encodes CDR1 DFQATT and CDR2 SNEGSKA (reference sequence). CDR3 nucleotides: TGCAGTGCTAGAGGGGGTCCTAGCGGGACCCAGGACGAGCAGTACTTC. This translates into CSARGGPSGTQDEQYF.

The chain recombines TRBV2 with TRBJ2-3; 12 bases map to TRBD2. This CDR3 comprises 17 residues. Unmatched junction bases numbered 15, after V lost 7 bases and J lost 7 bases. Germline CDR1 is SNHLY and CDR2 is FYNNEI. CDR3 nucleotides: TGTGCCAGCACCGAAACTCTCCTAGCGGGAGGGTTGTATACGCAGTATTTT. Translating it yields CASTETLLAGGLYTQYF.

This clonotype was detected only a few times. The chain combines TRBV20-1 with TRBJ2-5, with D tentatively TRBD2 (5 bases). Germline loops: CDR1 DFQATT, CDR2 SNEGSKA (reference sequence). The CDR3 has 11 residues. V lost 4 bases and J 5 bases, leaving 8 bases between the germline ends. The CDR3 DNA reads TGCAGTGCTATCAGAGGGGAGACCCAGTACTTC. Its translation: CSAIRGETQYF.

The J gene is TRBJ2-5, the V gene TRBV20-1, with D possibly being TRBD1 or TRBD2 (5 bases each). V lost 6 bases to trimming and J lost 1 base, with 12 bases between them. Per germline, CDR1 DFQATT and CDR2 SNEGSKA (reference sequence). CDR3 length: 13 amino acids. The CDR3 DNA follows: TGCAGTGCCCCGGGACGGATCCAAGAGACCCAGTACTTC. Translation: CSAPGRIQETQYF.

CDR3 sequence (DNA): TGTGCCAGCTCCCAACCCATGGGGGTCTACACCGGGGAGCTGTTTTTT. It encodes CASSQPMGVYTGELFF. V is TRBV18 and J is TRBJ2-2; the D call may be TRBD1 or TRBD2 (5 bases each). Trimming left V 6 bases short and J 3 bases short, with 17 bases between. This CDR3 is 16 amino acids long. Germline CDR1 reads KGHSH; CDR2 reads LQKENI.

This clonotype came up many times. The chain combines TRBV5-1 with TRBJ2-5; D may be TRBD1 (5 bases). Germline CDR1 reads SGHRS; CDR2 reads YFSETQ. This CDR3 region has 14 residues. V was trimmed by 3 bases and J by 2 bases, leaving 11 bases between them. The CDR3 coding sequence is TGCGCCAGCAGCTCTAGGGGAACTCAAGAGACCCAGTACTTC. Translating gives CASSSRGTQETQYF.